These 17 T cell receptor beta chains originate from one sample sequenced in a study of prognosis after radiotherapy for stage I lung cancer. CDR3 of TCR beta was amplified from genomic DNA via a two-round multiplex PCR. The first PCR round targeted every TRBV and TRBJ gene with specific primers. TCRdb processed the multiplex PCR reads anew with MiXCR; each CDR3 protein has one entry. The sample carries 10,000 to 15,000 distinct CDR3 sequences, roughly 54% recorded once. This specimen consisted of PBMCs, obtained before or after stereotactic body radiation therapy (not recorded which). The receptors originated from a donor aged 50 or older with non-small cell lung cancer.

The chain couples TRBV27 to TRBJ2-2; TRBD2 agrees at 7 bases. With 3 bases clipped from V and 9 bases from J, the junction kept 4 bases outside the gene matches. Per the germline V gene, CDR1 is MNHEY and CDR2 is SMNVEV (reference sequence). The CDR3 length is 13 residues. DNA of the CDR3: TGTGCCAGCAGTTTCACTAGCGCCAGGGAGCTGTTTTTT. Translation: CASSFTSARELFF.

This clonotype rates as medium-sized. The V gene is TRBV7-9, the J gene TRBJ2-1; 10 bases fit TRBD2. CDR3 length: 15 residues. V lost 5 bases to trimming and J lost 4 bases; unmatched junction nucleotides: 5. CDR1 SEHNR and CDR2 FQNEAQ come from the germline V gene (reference sequence). CDR3 in amino acids: CASSHPSGSYNEQFF. In nucleotides, the CDR3 is TGTGCCAGCAGCCACCCTAGCGGGAGTTACAATGAGCAGTTCTTC.

The chain links TRBV28 to TRBJ1-2; a weak D match, TRBD1 (5 bases). This CDR3 region has 13 residues. V lost 10 bases to trimming and J lost 4 bases, with 16 bases between them. Germline V gene data show CDR1 as MDHEN and CDR2 as SYDVKM. For the CDR3, the DNA is TGTGCCACCGGGGGGTGGGGTAGCTATGGCTACACCTTC. Protein product: CATGGWGSYGYTF.

CDR3 nucleotide sequence: TGTGCCAGCGGAAGACAGTTAAATTCACCCCTCCACTTT. It translates to CASGRQLNSPLHF. V gene TRBV27 combines with J gene TRBJ1-6, with a possible D match to TRBD1 (5 bases). CDR3 length equals 13 residues. V was trimmed by 8 bases and J by 7 bases, leaving 12 bases between them. CDR1 and CDR2 (germline): MNHEY, SMNVEV (reference sequence).

Comment on this clonotype: This may be a read error, as it is one base from a much larger clone. The chain links TRBV20-1 to TRBJ2-5, with 14 bases that match TRBD2. V lost 4 bases, J lost 8 bases, and 9 bases stayed unmatched. Germline V gives CDR1 DFQATT, CDR2 SNEGSKA (reference sequence). This CDR3 region has 15 residues. The CDR3 bases are TGCAGTGCTACCGGGACTAGCGGGAGCGGTAATACCCAGTACTTC. Its translation: CSATGTSGSGNTQYF.

The chain employs TRBV6-1 and TRBJ2-1, with 11 nucleotides matching TRBD2. J gave up 6 bases and V 8 bases, and 3 bases lay outside the gene matches. The CDR3 is 13 amino acids. CDR1 is MNHNS and CDR2 is SASEGT in the germline V gene. The DNA of the CDR3 is TGTGCCAGCGGACTAGCGGGTTCCAATGAGCAGTTCTTC. As protein: CASGLAGSNEQFF.

V and J are TRBV6-4 and TRBJ2-2; D might be TRBD2 (6 bases). This CDR3 is built from 15 residues. Trimming pared 6 bases from V and 1 base from J, leaving 12 bases between. Germline loops: CDR1 MRHNA, CDR2 SNTAGT. The CDR3: CASRPGEVNTGELFF. The CDR3 DNA reads as TGTGCCAGCAGGCCCGGGGAGGTGAACACCGGGGAGCTGTTTTTT.

With respect to this clonotype: One end of the junction is discordant with germline, which a read error may explain. The chain recombines TRBV19 with TRBJ1-2; no clear D. The CDR3 spans 15 residues. The V gene's germline CDR1 is LNHDA and CDR2 SQIVND (reference sequence). The CDR3 loop reads CASRIPGGVDYGYTF. Written as DNA, the CDR3 is TGTGCCAGTCGTATACCGGGTGGGGTTGACTATGGCTACACCTTC.

V gene TRBV6-4 combines with J gene TRBJ2-7; TRBD2 aligns across 9 bases. The V gene's germline CDR1 is MRHNA and CDR2 SNTAGT. Unmatched junction bases numbered 6, after V lost 5 bases and J lost 4 bases. The CDR3 is 14 residues long. The CDR3 spells CASSTYSGRYEQYF. The CDR3 DNA reads TGTGCCAGCAGTACCTATAGCGGGAGATACGAGCAGTACTTC.

This clonotype is medium-sized in the sample. The chain has TRBV5-8 and TRBJ1-3, with TRBD1 identical over 7 bases. The CDR3 sequence is 16 residues long. Per the germline V gene, CDR1 is SGHTS and CDR2 is YDEGEE. The V and J ends lost 4 bases and 1 base, in that order; junction bases with no gene match: 8. The CDR3 DNA is TGTGCCAGCAGCGCGACAGGGTTTTATTCTGGAAACACCATATATTTT. Amino acid sequence: CASSATGFYSGNTIYF.

As concerns this clonotype: A read error may produce the germline difference seen at one junction end. The rearrangement links TRBV27 to TRBJ1-2; TRBD1 is a possible D gene (6 bases). This CDR3 is built from 17 residues. Germline lookup yields CDR1 MNHEY and CDR2 SMNVEV (reference sequence). The DNA of the CDR3 is TGTGTCAGCGGGCGGACAGCTGCTTTAAGGGACAACTATGGCTACACCTTC. This codes for CVSGRTAALRDNYGYTF.

This clonotype is categorized as medium-sized. V is TRBV5-8 and J is TRBJ1-4, with D tentatively TRBD1 (5 bases). This CDR3 comprises 16 residues. V lost 7 bases and J 2 bases, leaving 18 bases between the germline ends. Germline values: CDR1 SGHTS, CDR2 YDEGEE. The CDR3 sequence: CASPPPGGFTNEKLFF. The CDR3 nucleotides read TGTGCCAGCCCCCCACCGGGGGGTTTCACTAATGAAAAACTGTTTTTT.

About this clonotype itself: This sequence is one base from a far larger clone and is likely a read error. This rearrangement joins TRBV6-8 to TRBJ2-1, with 8 bases that match TRBD2. CDR3 length: 15 residues. Germline CDR1 and CDR2: MNHGY and SAAAGT. V lost 6 bases, J lost 3 bases, and 7 bases stayed unmatched. Here the CDR3 DNA reads TGTGCCAGCAGGTGCGGGAGGTCCGTCTACAATGAGCAGTTCTTC. Amino acids: CASRCGRSVYNEQFF.

This clonotype was found many times. The gene calls are TRBV5-4 and TRBJ2-7, with 7 bases fitting TRBD2. The V and J ends lost 4 bases and 3 bases, in that order; junction bases with no gene match: 10. The CDR3 runs 15 residues. Germline CDR1 reads SGHNT; CDR2 reads YYREEE (reference sequence). Here the CDR3 DNA reads TGTGCCAGCAGCGGTGGGACTACCGGTGGCTACGAGCAGTACTTC. Protein product: CASSGGTTGGYEQYF.

This clonotype occurred once. The chain recombines TRBV12-3 or TRBV12-4 with TRBJ1-2; no firm D call. Trimming stripped 7 bases from V and 1 base from J, with 16 bases between. The CDR3 spans 15 residues. The CDR3 protein is CASIRTVYFNYGYTF. In nucleotides, the CDR3 is TGTGCCAGCATCCGCACAGTGTATTTTAACTATGGCTACACCTTC.

This clonotype ranks as medium-sized. V and J are TRBV3-1 and TRBJ1-3; D ambiguous. The CDR3 is 12 amino acids. Germline V CDR1 and CDR2: LGHDT, YNNKEL (reference sequence). V lost 4 bases and J 0 bases, leaving 1 base between the germline ends. The chain's CDR3 is CASSPSGNTIYF. In nucleotides, the CDR3 is TGTGCCAGCAGCCCCTCTGGAAACACCATATATTTT.

The genes are TRBV11-2 and TRBJ2-3; no clear D gene. Trimming removed 2 bases from V and 3 bases from J, with 9 bases in between. Germline CDR1 and CDR2: SGHAT and FQNNGV. CDR3 length equals 14 residues. The CDR3 here is CASSLYQWTDTQYF. Here the CDR3 DNA reads TGTGCCAGCAGCTTATATCAATGGACAGATACGCAGTATTTT.